Below, 30 T cell receptor beta chains from the same sample are listed, as sequenced in a study of blood T cell repertoires in COVID-19. Sequenced by immunoSEQ multiplex PCR; TCRdb stores in-frame clones only, minus some. This table holds about 480,000 clones, roughly 90% found once. The sample comprised PBMCs or T cells enriched from blood (not recorded which). The receptors shown here come from a woman in her forties who had recovered from COVID-19.

V usage is TRBV10-1 and J usage is TRBJ2-5; D is possibly TRBD1 (6 bases). Germline V lookup: CDR1 WNHNN, CDR2 SYGVQD (reference sequence). CDR3 size: 13 residues. V was clipped by 6 bases and J by 5 bases, with 13 bases between them. CDR3 coding DNA: TGCGCCAGCAGGAGGGCCCAGGGGGAGACCCAGTACTTC. It is translated as CASRRAQGETQYF.

This chain uses TRBV18 with TRBJ1-4, with TRBD1 identical over 8 bases. V lost 6 bases to trimming and J lost 3 bases; unmatched junction nucleotides: 6. The CDR3 runs 15 residues. Germline lookup yields CDR1 KGHSH and CDR2 LQKENI. Here the CDR3 DNA reads TGTGCCAGCTCTCCTGGACAGGGTCCTAATGAAAAACTGTTTTTT. It yields the protein CASSPGQGPNEKLFF.

The chain combines TRBV5-4 with TRBJ2-5; 15 bases fit TRBD2. The junction had 18 bases not matched to a gene; V was cut back by 4 bases and J by 5 bases. The germline gives CDR1 SGHNT, CDR2 YYREEE (reference sequence). The CDR3 covers 20 residues. The CDR3 sequence: CASSPPSGLAGGPWMETQYF. DNA for the CDR3: TGTGCCAGCAGCCCACCGTCTGGACTAGCGGGAGGGCCCTGGATGGAGACCCAGTACTTC.

This chain links TRBV28 with TRBJ1-6, with unresolved D. The V and J ends lost 6 bases and 8 bases respectively, with 20 bases between them. The length of the CDR3 is 16 residues. In germline, CDR1 is MDHEN, CDR2 SYDVKM. CDR3 in amino acids: CASSLSRTFADSPLHF. In nucleotides, the CDR3 is TGTGCCAGCAGCCTCTCGCGGACTTTTGCCGATTCACCCCTCCACTTT.

The V and J genes are TRBV27 and TRBJ1-1; D is possibly TRBD1 (5 bases). Germline loops: CDR1 MNHEY, CDR2 SMNVEV (reference sequence). The CDR3 is 14 amino acids. V lost 4 bases, J lost 6 bases, and 15 bases lay in between. The CDR3 protein is CASSYYRGGSEAFF. The CDR3 nucleotides are TGTGCCAGCAGTTACTACCGGGGGGGGTCTGAAGCTTTCTTT.

The rearrangement uses TRBV24-1 and TRBJ2-3, with D possibly matching TRBD2 (6 bases). This CDR3 region has 15 residues. In germline, CDR1 is KGHDR, CDR2 SFDVKD. Between the trimmed V and J ends, which lost 3 bases and 0 bases, there was a span of 9 bases. CDR3 nucleotide sequence: TGTGCCACCAGTGATGGCGGGGCAAGCACAGATACGCAGTATTTT. It translates to CATSDGGASTDTQYF.

The chain links TRBV12-3 or TRBV12-4 to TRBJ2-3; perhaps TRBD2 as D (5 bases). Trimming cost V 0 bases and J 4 bases, with 5 bases left between them. This CDR3 is 13 amino acids long. CDR3 sequence reads: CASSLAGADTQYF. CDR3 DNA sequence: TGTGCCAGCAGTTTAGCGGGAGCAGATACGCAGTATTTT.

This clone appeared a few times. CDR3 amino acids: CASRVRVGEQFF. CDR3 bases: TGTGCCAGCAGGGTCCGGGTCGGTGAGCAGTTCTTC. The chain links TRBV25-1 to TRBJ2-1; no clear D gene. The V gene lost 6 bases and the J gene lost 9 bases, with 12 bases spanning the gap. The CDR3 runs 12 residues. Germline V gives CDR1 MGHDK, CDR2 SYGVNS.

The chain combines TRBV2 with TRBJ2-3, with TRBD2 matching over 7 bases. The ends lost 2 bases at V and 6 bases at J; junction bases unmatched: 5. Germline V gives CDR1 SNHLY, CDR2 FYNNEI. This CDR3 region has 14 residues. CDR3 in amino acids: CASSETLGGDTQYF. CDR3 DNA sequence: TGTGCCAGCAGTGAAACGTTGGGGGGGGATACGCAGTATTTT.

The chain recombines TRBV6-5 with TRBJ2-5, with a possible D match to TRBD1 (5 bases). There are 14 residues in the CDR3. V lost 2 bases, J lost 3 bases, and 10 bases lay in between. CDR1 is MNHEY and CDR2 is SVGAGI in the germline V gene. Written as DNA, the CDR3 is TGTGCCAGCAGTTACCCAGGGCGCAAAGAGACCCAGTACTTC. It encodes CASSYPGRKETQYF.

The chain links TRBV4-1 to TRBJ1-1, with D hard to call. The CDR3 sequence is 14 residues long. Trimming took 3 bases from V and 5 from J, leaving 13 bases between them. The germline V gene has CDR1 MGHRA and CDR2 YSYEKL. CDR3 sequence (DNA): TGCGCCAGCAGCCATGTACGGGGAGAGACTGAAGCTTTCTTT. It yields the protein CASSHVRGETEAFF.

The J gene is TRBJ2-7, the V gene TRBV24-1, with unresolved D. The CDR3 is 13 amino acids. The ends were cut back, 3 bases at V and 7 bases at J, with 12 bases in the middle. CDR1 and CDR2 (germline): KGHDR, SFDVKD. The CDR3 DNA reads as TGTGCCACCAGTGATGGCCTTTTTTCGGAGCAGTACTTC. Translating gives CATSDGLFSEQYF.

This sequence joins TRBV29-1 and TRBJ2-5; unclear D gene. The CDR3 loop spans 14 amino acids. Germline CDR1 reads SQVTM; CDR2 reads ANQGSEA. Trimming pared 0 bases from V and 5 bases from J, leaving 13 bases between. The CDR3 nucleotides are TGCAGCGTTGAAGAGCGCGGCGGCCGGGAGACCCAGTACTTC. Translated: CSVEERGGRETQYF.

V is TRBV7-2 and J is TRBJ1-5; no clear D gene. CDR1 SGHTA and CDR2 FQGNSA come from the germline V gene. The CDR3 runs to 15 residues. The germline V and J ends were trimmed by 5 bases and 1 base, with 12 bases remaining between them. The CDR3 region is CASSATPYSNQPQHF. Written as DNA, the CDR3 is TGTGCCAGCAGCGCCACCCCCTACAGCAATCAGCCCCAGCATTTT.

The chain employs TRBV24-1 and TRBJ2-2; 9 bases agree with TRBD1. Trimming took 1 base from V and 3 from J; bases not matched to a gene: 17. The CDR3 spans 21 residues. Germline V gene lookup returns CDR1 KGHDR and CDR2 SFDVKD. The CDR3 sequence: CATSDFPGTGSPPGDTGELFF. As DNA, the CDR3 is TGTGCCACCAGTGATTTTCCCGGGACAGGGTCACCCCCCGGAGACACCGGGGAGCTGTTTTTT.

The chain uses TRBV28 and TRBJ2-3, with 8 nucleotides matching TRBD1. Trimming took 6 bases from V and 2 from J; bases not matched to a gene: 4. Looked up from germline, CDR1 is MDHEN and CDR2 is SYDVKM. This CDR3 region has 14 residues. The CDR3 protein is CASRPGQDTDTQYF. The CDR3 coding sequence is TGTGCCAGCAGGCCGGGACAGGACACAGATACGCAGTATTTT.

The rearrangement uses TRBV14 and TRBJ2-5; TRBD1 might be the D (5 bases). The CDR3 sequence is 15 residues long. With 5 bases removed from V and 2 bases from J, the gap between germline ends came to 15 bases. The germline V gene has CDR1 SGHDN and CDR2 FVKESK. The CDR3 sequence is CASSSIPDRQETQYF. CDR3 nucleotide sequence: TGTGCCAGCAGCTCGATCCCAGACAGACAAGAGACCCAGTACTTC. Supplemented by reference TRBV14 and TRBJ2-5, the full variable domain reads EAGVTQFPSHSVIEKGQTVTLRCDPISGHDNLYWYRRVMGKEIKFLLHFVKESKQDESGMPNNRFLAERTGGTYSTLKVQPAELEDSGVYFCASSSIPDRQETQYFGPGTRLLVL.

The rearrangement joins TRBV6-2 or TRBV6-3 to TRBJ2-7; weak D call: TRBD2 (5 bases). V lost 0 bases and J lost 2, with 26 bases in between. Looked up from germline, CDR1 is MNHEY and CDR2 is SVGEGT. The CDR3 runs to 20 residues. The CDR3 nucleotides are TGTGCCAGCAGTTACTCGAGGCTTCTTAGTAGCAGGACGCGGGCCTACGAGCAGTACTTC. Residues: CASSYSRLLSSRTRAYEQYF.

There are a few counts of this clone. V is TRBV27 and J is TRBJ1-2; TRBD1 aligns across 7 bases. This CDR3 comprises 13 residues. Germline loops: CDR1 MNHEY, CDR2 SMNVEV (reference sequence). V shed 2 bases, J shed 6 bases, and the junction held 3 bases outside the gene matches. Here the CDR3 reads CASSLNRGNGYTF. CDR3 coding DNA: TGTGCCAGCAGTTTAAACAGGGGAAATGGCTACACCTTC.

This clone was counted once. This chain connects TRBV7-9 to TRBJ1-2; D unclear. This CDR3 spans 14 amino acids. Trimming stripped 9 bases from V and 0 bases from J, with 14 bases between. Germline V gene data show CDR1 as SEHNR and CDR2 as FQNEAQ (reference sequence). DNA for the CDR3: TGTGCCAGTTCCGGGATCCTTTCTAACTATGGCTACACCTTC. Amino acid sequence: CASSGILSNYGYTF.

This chain uses TRBV24-1 with TRBJ2-1; 10 bases line up with TRBD2. With 2 bases clipped from V and 5 bases from J, the junction kept 5 bases outside the gene matches. The CDR3 has 16 residues. Germline CDR1 and CDR2: KGHDR and SFDVKD. Here the CDR3 reads CATSDWGTSDNNEQFF. The CDR3 nucleotides read TGTGCCACCAGTGATTGGGGGACTAGCGACAACAATGAGCAGTTCTTC.

This sequence joins TRBV11-3 and TRBJ2-7; the match to TRBD1 covers 7 bases. The CDR3 length is 14 residues. The germline V gene encodes CDR1 SGHNT and CDR2 YENEEA. V gave up 1 base and J gave up 5 bases; unmatched junction bases: 5. CDR3 protein: CASSLGQGSHEQYF. The CDR3 DNA follows: TGTGCCAGCAGCTTAGGACAGGGAAGTCACGAGCAGTACTTC.

The V gene is TRBV19, the J gene TRBJ1-4, with a possible D match to TRBD1 (5 bases). With 0 bases removed from V and 7 bases from J, the gap between germline ends came to 12 bases. Germline assignment: CDR1 LNHDA and CDR2 SQIVND (reference sequence). The CDR3 extends over 15 amino acids. CDR3 protein: CASSIDGGASEKLFF. CDR3 nucleotide sequence: TGTGCCAGTAGTATAGATGGAGGGGCTAGTGAAAAACTGTTTTTT.

The chain is built from TRBV6-2 or TRBV6-3 and TRBJ2-7; the match to TRBD2 covers 7 bases. Per germline, CDR1 MNHEY and CDR2 SVGEGT. The CDR3 totals 15 residues. The V and J ends lost 0 bases and 3 bases, in that order; junction bases with no gene match: 5. For the CDR3, the DNA is TGTGCCAGCAGTTACTCACGGACTAGAGACTACGAGCAGTACTTC. Protein: CASSYSRTRDYEQYF.

The chain combines TRBV11-2 with TRBJ2-3, with 9 positions matching TRBD2. CDR3 length: 15 residues. In germline, CDR1 is SGHAT, CDR2 FQNNGV. The ends lost 1 base at V and 6 bases at J; junction bases unmatched: 5. The CDR3 region is CASSLGGTSLDTQYF. The CDR3 region has the DNA TGTGCCAGCAGCTTAGGTGGGACTAGCTTGGATACGCAGTATTTT.

J is TRBJ2-4 and V is TRBV19; D possibly corresponds to TRBD2 (5 bases). Germline V lookup: CDR1 LNHDA, CDR2 SQIVND (reference sequence). The CDR3 has 15 residues. The V end lost 5 bases, the J end lost 2 bases, and 13 bases lay between the germline ends. The chain's CDR3 is CASSVSGLTKNIQYF. The CDR3 region has the DNA TGTGCCAGTAGTGTGTCGGGGTTAACCAAAAACATTCAGTACTTC.

This clone was counted once. The CDR3 loop reads CASSGLGLAGNEQYF. Written as DNA, the CDR3 is TGTGCCAGCAGTGGTTTAGGTCTAGCGGGAAACGAGCAGTACTTC. V usage is TRBV25-1 and J usage is TRBJ2-7, with 9 bases identical to TRBD2. Trimming removed 4 bases from V and 5 bases from J; junction bases left unmatched: 9. The germline V gene has CDR1 MGHDK and CDR2 SYGVNS. This CDR3 has 15 amino acids.

The V and J genes are TRBV5-1 and TRBJ1-6; D is unresolved. The CDR3 contains 17 residues. Trimming shortened V by 0 bases and J by 5 bases, and 15 bases separated the two germline ends. From germline, CDR1 is SGHRS and CDR2 YFSETQ. CDR3 amino acids: CASSLGSANYHNSPLHF. The CDR3 DNA follows: TGCGCCAGCAGCTTGGGGTCGGCGAACTATCATAATTCACCCCTCCACTTT.

V and J are TRBV24-1 and TRBJ2-3, with 9 bases aligning to TRBD1. The CDR3 totals 15 residues. J gave up 4 bases and V 7 bases, and 8 bases lay outside the gene matches. Germline V gene data show CDR1 as KGHDR and CDR2 as SFDVKD. CDR3 sequence (DNA): TGTGCCACCAGAAGGGGACAGGGTCTCTCAGATACGCAGTATTTT. It translates to CATRRGQGLSDTQYF.

As DNA, the CDR3 is TGTGCCAGCTCAAACCAGGGCTCTAACTATGGCTACACCTTC. Residues: CASSNQGSNYGYTF. This chain links TRBV11-2 with TRBJ1-2; D may be TRBD1 (5 bases). This CDR3 comprises 14 residues. CDR1 is SGHAT and CDR2 is FQNNGV in the germline V gene. Deletions cut 8 bases from V and 0 bases from J, with 13 bases between.